The sequence of this T cell receptor beta chain was determined in a study of T cells after yellow fever vaccination. Template switching by 5'RACE produced TCR cDNA, adding a universal primer site and UMIs. TCRdb passed the 5' RACE reads through MiXCR, listing each CDR3 protein once. The sample has around 320,000 distinct CDR3 sequences; 3.5% to 4.5% are singletons. This clonotype was counted many times. The sequence came from a man aged 18 to 29 who received the YFV17D yellow fever vaccine. The sample was PBMCs, taken 15 days after the yellow fever booster vaccination.

The CDR3 DNA follows: TGTGCCAGCAGCACTCCCGTGAAGACTAGCGGCCTTGGCGCAGATACGCAGTATTTT. Protein product: CASSTPVKTSGLGADTQYF. The chain links TRBV7-8 to TRBJ2-3; 9 positions agree with TRBD2. This CDR3 has 19 residues. V gave up 5 bases and J gave up 4 bases; unmatched junction bases: 19. The germline CDR1 and CDR2 sequences are SGHVS and FQNEAQ.